The T cell receptor beta chain described here comes from a study of T cell responses to AZD1222 COVID-19 vaccine. The CDR3 extends over 13 amino acids. V lost 8 bases and J 2 bases, leaving 12 bases between the germline ends. Per the germline V gene, CDR1 is WSHSY and CDR2 is SAAADI. Clones were sequenced by immunoSEQ multiplex PCR, and TCRdb holds only the in-frame ones, with some missing. Among about 110,000 clones, around 89% were seen once, and the ten largest hold about 6.5%. The chain links TRBV10-2 to TRBJ2-5; perhaps TRBD2 as D (5 bases). The TCR originated in an adult who received the AZD1222 COVID-19 vaccine. The source was peripheral blood, collected 28 days after the second AZD1222 dose. In DNA form, the CDR3 reads TGCGCCAGCCGCCATCGAGGGCAAGAGACCCAGTACTTC. Encoded protein: CASRHRGQETQYF.